These T cell receptor beta chains were read from a single sample in a study of OX40 agonist ivuxolimab in advanced cancers. This table comes from immunoSEQ multiplex PCR, and its TCRdb copy is limited to in-frame clones, with some not included. The sample has nearly 90,000 clones, around 87% seen once. Sample: CD4+ or CD8+ T cells sorted from blood, taken in a trial of the OX40 agonist ivuxolimab. These receptors were obtained from an adult with an advanced solid tumor such as melanoma, head and neck, liver or kidney cancer. CDR3s include the opening cysteine and the closing phenylalanine or tryptophan. A D gene is named only where the DNA matches it firmly. Some rows have no size entry. The others give once, few or many, or a class for an expanded clone.

j_gene: TRBJ2-2; abundance: -; d_gene: TRBD2; v_gene: TRBV13; CDR3nt: TGTGCCAGCAGCTCCTATAGCGGGAGGGGAAACACCGGGGAGCTGTTTTTT; CDR3aa: CASSSYSGRGNTGELFF
j_gene: TRBJ2-7; abundance: -; d_gene: -; v_gene: TRBV6-5; CDR3nt: TGTGCCAGCACCTCCCCGGCGCAGAGCTCCTACGAGCAGTACTTC; CDR3aa: CASTSPAQSSYEQYF
j_gene: TRBJ1-5; abundance: -; d_gene: -; v_gene: TRBV30; CDR3nt: TGTGCCTGGAGTGGTGGACTTGTTCAGCCCCAGCATTTT; CDR3aa: CAWSGGLVQPQHF
j_gene: TRBJ2-5; abundance: -; d_gene: TRBD2; v_gene: TRBV5-4; CDR3nt: TGTGCCAGCAGTCGGCCTAGCGGGAGTCTTCTGAAGACCCAGTACTTC; CDR3aa: CASSRPSGSLLKTQYF
j_gene: TRBJ1-5; abundance: -; d_gene: -; v_gene: TRBV6-5; CDR3nt: TGTGCCAGCAGTTCGGGGCAGTGGGATCAGCCCCAGCATTTT; CDR3aa: CASSSGQWDQPQHF
j_gene: TRBJ1-5; abundance: -; d_gene: -; v_gene: TRBV29-1; CDR3nt: TGCAGCGTTGAAGAGTCGGGTCAGCCCCAGCATTTT; CDR3aa: CSVEESGQPQHF
j_gene: TRBJ2-5; abundance: -; d_gene: -; v_gene: TRBV21-1; CDR3nt: TGTGCCAGCAGCAAAGCGCCCGTTAGCGGGAGGGCCGGAGAGACCCAGTACTTC; CDR3aa: CASSKAPVSGRAGETQYF
j_gene: TRBJ2-5; abundance: -; d_gene: -; v_gene: TRBV5-6; CDR3nt: TGTGCCAGCAGCTTGGCCAGGGGCAGCTGGGAGACCCAGTACTTC; CDR3aa: CASSLARGSWETQYF
j_gene: TRBJ2-5; abundance: -; d_gene: -; v_gene: TRBV7-2; CDR3nt: TGTGCCAGCAGCCAGGGGGGGCAGGGCCAAGAGACCCAGTACTTC; CDR3aa: CASSQGGQGQETQYF
j_gene: TRBJ1-5; abundance: -; d_gene: -; v_gene: TRBV7-8; CDR3nt: TGTGCCAGCAGCTTAGACGGGGCAGGGTCATCATATCAGCCCCAGCATTTT; CDR3aa: CASSLDGAGSSYQPQHF
j_gene: TRBJ2-1; abundance: -; d_gene: TRBD2; v_gene: TRBV6-4; CDR3nt: TGTGCCAGCAGTGACTCCCCCCCGGGACTAGCCTCCTACAATGAGCAGTTCTTC; CDR3aa: CASSDSPPGLASYNEQFF
j_gene: TRBJ2-5; abundance: -; d_gene: -; v_gene: TRBV5-1; CDR3nt: TGCGCCAGCAGCTTGCACGCCGGGACTCCCCAAGAGACCCAGTACTTC; CDR3aa: CASSLHAGTPQETQYF
j_gene: TRBJ2-7; abundance: -; d_gene: TRBD1; v_gene: TRBV5-1; CDR3nt: TGCGCCAGCAGCTTGGGACCTGGGACAGCTTACGAGCAGTACTTC; CDR3aa: CASSLGPGTAYEQYF
j_gene: TRBJ1-1; abundance: -; d_gene: -; v_gene: TRBV14; CDR3nt: TGTGCCAGCAGCCAGGCAGGTCGGTTCCTGAACACTGAAGCTTTCTTT; CDR3aa: CASSQAGRFLNTEAFF
j_gene: TRBJ2-3; abundance: -; d_gene: TRBD1; v_gene: TRBV6-8; CDR3nt: TGTGCCAGCACCCACGGACAGGGAACGCAGTATTTT; CDR3aa: CASTHGQGTQYF
j_gene: TRBJ2-5; abundance: -; d_gene: TRBD1; v_gene: TRBV4-3; CDR3nt: TGCGCCAGCAGCCCGTCCGGGACAGGGGAAGTGGGGCAGTACTTC; CDR3aa: CASSPSGTGEVGQYF
j_gene: TRBJ1-4; abundance: -; d_gene: TRBD1; v_gene: TRBV7-9; CDR3nt: TGTGCCAGCACCCCTGGGACAGGGGGGGAAAAACTGTTTTTT; CDR3aa: CASTPGTGGEKLFF
j_gene: TRBJ2-2; abundance: -; d_gene: TRBD1; v_gene: TRBV9; CDR3nt: TGTGCCAGCAGACCAGGGACAGGGAACACCGGGGAGCTGTTTTTT; CDR3aa: CASRPGTGNTGELFF
j_gene: TRBJ1-4; abundance: once; d_gene: TRBD1; v_gene: TRBV18; CDR3nt: TGTGCCAGCTCACCCGGGACAGAACGTGAAAAACTGTTTTTT; CDR3aa: CASSPGTEREKLFF
j_gene: TRBJ1-2; abundance: -; d_gene: -; v_gene: TRBV27; CDR3nt: TGTGCCAGCAGTACCCTGGACAGTAACTATGGCTACACCTTC; CDR3aa: CASSTLDSNYGYTF
j_gene: TRBJ2-3; abundance: -; d_gene: -; v_gene: TRBV5-4; CDR3nt: TGTGCCAGCAGCTTGGAGGAGGCAGATACGCAGTATTTT; CDR3aa: CASSLEEADTQYF
j_gene: TRBJ2-7; abundance: -; d_gene: TRBD2; v_gene: TRBV5-1; CDR3nt: TGCGCCAGCAGCTTGGCCGCGGGGACTACCTACGAGCAGTACTTC; CDR3aa: CASSLAAGTTYEQYF
j_gene: TRBJ2-2; abundance: -; d_gene: -; v_gene: TRBV7-8; CDR3nt: TGTGCCAGCAGTTCTCCCAGCGGCCTGAACACCGGGGAGCTGTTTTTT; CDR3aa: CASSSPSGLNTGELFF
j_gene: TRBJ2-2; abundance: -; d_gene: TRBD1; v_gene: TRBV5-1; CDR3nt: TGCGCCAGCAGCTCGACAGGGGCTAACACCGGGGAGCTGTTTTTT; CDR3aa: CASSSTGANTGELFF
j_gene: TRBJ2-2; abundance: -; d_gene: -; v_gene: TRBV10-3; CDR3nt: TGTGCCATCAGTGATTTTCCCGGGACATTAAACACCGGGGAGCTGTTTTTT; CDR3aa: CAISDFPGTLNTGELFF
j_gene: TRBJ2-3; abundance: -; d_gene: -; v_gene: TRBV28; CDR3nt: TGTGCCAGCAGCCCCGGGGGCCTGAGCACAGATACGCAGTATTTT; CDR3aa: CASSPGGLSTDTQYF
j_gene: TRBJ2-7; abundance: -; d_gene: -; v_gene: TRBV6-1; CDR3nt: TGTGCCAGCAGTTCCGAGAAGGTTTTGGTTCGCGAGCAGTACTTC; CDR3aa: CASSSEKVLVREQYF
j_gene: TRBJ1-1; abundance: -; d_gene: -; v_gene: TRBV7-6; CDR3nt: TGTGCCAGCAGCTTAGCGGGGAGTGCCGGGGCTTTCTTT; CDR3aa: CASSLAGSAGAFF
j_gene: TRBJ2-7; abundance: -; d_gene: -; v_gene: TRBV21-1; CDR3nt: TGTGCCAGCAGCGAGAGGACCGGGACAGGGGGCTATTACGAGCAGTACTTC; CDR3aa: CASSERTGTGGYYEQYF
j_gene: TRBJ1-3; abundance: -; d_gene: -; v_gene: TRBV2; CDR3nt: TGTGCCAGCAGTGAGTCGGGCCCTGGAAACACCATATATTTT; CDR3aa: CASSESGPGNTIYF
j_gene: TRBJ2-1; abundance: -; d_gene: TRBD2; v_gene: TRBV6-4; CDR3nt: TGTGCCAGCAGTCTCGTAGCGGGAGGCCGGGGGGGCTCCTACAATGAGCAGTTCTTC; CDR3aa: CASSLVAGGRGGSYNEQFF
j_gene: TRBJ2-1; abundance: once; d_gene: -; v_gene: TRBV20-1; CDR3nt: TGCAGTGCTAGGCCGTCAGGTGAGCAGTTCTTC; CDR3aa: CSARPSGEQFF
j_gene: TRBJ2-7; abundance: -; d_gene: -; v_gene: TRBV2; CDR3nt: TGTGCCAGCAGTGAGTCGGGGGCCCCTTCCTACGAGCAGTACTTC; CDR3aa: CASSESGAPSYEQYF
j_gene: TRBJ2-1; abundance: -; d_gene: -; v_gene: TRBV27; CDR3nt: TGTGCCAGCAGTTTATTAGCGCAGCTGGGCCATGAGCAGTTCTTC; CDR3aa: CASSLLAQLGHEQFF